This T cell receptor (beta chain) was sequenced for a study of tumor-infiltrating lymphocytes in glioblastoma multiforme. Points on this clonotype: No conserved phenylalanine or tryptophan ends this CDR3, so it is likely a read error.

Multiple V-beta primers and a C-beta primer amplified TCRB from RNA. Each CDR3 protein gets one entry after TCRdb re-called the multiplex PCR reads with MiXCR. The sample has more than 10,000 distinct CDR3 sequences, almost 65% seen once; the top ten hold around a third. The CDR3 is made up of 16 amino acids. V lost 1 base, J lost 8 bases, and 18 bases lay in between. CDR1 is SGHAT, CDR2 FQNNGV, per germline. The clonotype originates from a male donor with glioblastoma. The source material was brain tumor tissue. J is TRBJ2-1 and V is TRBV11-2, with TRBD2 as a possible D gene (6 bases). Written as DNA, the CDR3 is TGTGCCAGCAGCTTAGGCCCCCCTAGCGCGCACGATGAGCAGTTCTTA. Its translation is CASSLGPPSAHDEQFL.